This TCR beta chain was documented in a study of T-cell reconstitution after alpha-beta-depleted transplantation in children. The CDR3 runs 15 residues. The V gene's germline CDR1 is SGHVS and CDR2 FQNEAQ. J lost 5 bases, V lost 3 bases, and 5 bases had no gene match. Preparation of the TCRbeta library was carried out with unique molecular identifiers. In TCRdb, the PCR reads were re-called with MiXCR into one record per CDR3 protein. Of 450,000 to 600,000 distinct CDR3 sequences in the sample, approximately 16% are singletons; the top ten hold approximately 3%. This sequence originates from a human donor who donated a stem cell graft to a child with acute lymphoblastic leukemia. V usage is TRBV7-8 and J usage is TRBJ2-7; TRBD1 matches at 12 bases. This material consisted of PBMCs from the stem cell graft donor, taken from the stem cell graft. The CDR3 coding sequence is TGTGCCAGCAGCTTGTACCGGGACAGGGGGCACGAGCAGTACTTC. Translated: CASSLYRDRGHEQYF.